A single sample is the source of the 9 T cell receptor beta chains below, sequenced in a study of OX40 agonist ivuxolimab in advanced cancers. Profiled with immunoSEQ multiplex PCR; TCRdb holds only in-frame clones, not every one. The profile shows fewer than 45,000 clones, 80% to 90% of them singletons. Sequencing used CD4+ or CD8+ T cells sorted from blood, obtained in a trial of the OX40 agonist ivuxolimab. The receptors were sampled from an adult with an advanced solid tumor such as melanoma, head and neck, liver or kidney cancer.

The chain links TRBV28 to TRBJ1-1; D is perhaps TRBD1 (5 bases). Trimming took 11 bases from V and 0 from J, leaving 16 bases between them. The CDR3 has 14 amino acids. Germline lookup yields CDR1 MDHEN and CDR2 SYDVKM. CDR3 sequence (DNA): TGTGCCGCGGGGGACGGAGCTTTGAACACTGAAGCTTTCTTT. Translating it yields CAAGDGALNTEAFF.

CDR3 sequence reads: CASSQEGVSGHEQFF. The CDR3 coding sequence is TGTGCCAGCAGCCAAGAGGGGGTTAGCGGCCATGAGCAGTTCTTC. V and J are TRBV14 and TRBJ2-1, with D possibly TRBD2 on 6 matching bases. Germline V gene data show CDR1 as SGHDN and CDR2 as FVKESK. The CDR3 sequence is 15 residues long. V dropped 0 bases and J dropped 8 bases, with 14 bases sitting between them.

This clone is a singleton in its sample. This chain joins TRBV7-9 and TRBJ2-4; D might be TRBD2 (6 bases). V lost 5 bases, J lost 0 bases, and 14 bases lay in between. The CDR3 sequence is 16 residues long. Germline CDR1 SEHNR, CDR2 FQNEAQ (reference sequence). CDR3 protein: CASSPLTGGAKNIQYF. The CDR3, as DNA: TGTGCCAGCAGCCCACTAACCGGGGGAGCCAAAAACATTCAGTACTTC.

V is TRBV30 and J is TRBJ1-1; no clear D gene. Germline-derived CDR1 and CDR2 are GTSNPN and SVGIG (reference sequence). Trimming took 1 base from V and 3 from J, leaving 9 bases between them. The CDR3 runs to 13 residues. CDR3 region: CAWSASTHTEAFF. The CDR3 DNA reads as TGTGCCTGGAGTGCCAGCACTCACACTGAAGCTTTCTTT.

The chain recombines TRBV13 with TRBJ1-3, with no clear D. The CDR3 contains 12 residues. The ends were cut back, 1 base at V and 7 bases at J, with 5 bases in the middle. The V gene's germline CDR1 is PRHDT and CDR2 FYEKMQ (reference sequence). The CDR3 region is CASSLVGNTIYF. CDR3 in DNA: TGTGCCAGCAGCTTAGTTGGGAACACCATATATTTT.

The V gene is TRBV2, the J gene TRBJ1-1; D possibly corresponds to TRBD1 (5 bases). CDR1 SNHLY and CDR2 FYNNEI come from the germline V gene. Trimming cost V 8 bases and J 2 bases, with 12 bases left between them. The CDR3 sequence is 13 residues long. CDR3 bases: TGTGCCAGCTGGGACGGGAGAAACACTGAAGCTTTCTTT. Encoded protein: CASWDGRNTEAFF.

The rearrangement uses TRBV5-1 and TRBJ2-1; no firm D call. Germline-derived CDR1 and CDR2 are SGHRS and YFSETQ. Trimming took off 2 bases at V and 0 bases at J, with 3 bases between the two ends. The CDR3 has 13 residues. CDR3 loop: CASSFFSYNEQFF. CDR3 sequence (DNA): TGCGCCAGCAGCTTCTTCTCCTACAATGAGCAGTTCTTC. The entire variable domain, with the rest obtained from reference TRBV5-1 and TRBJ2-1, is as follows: KAGVTQTPRYLIKTRGQQVTLSCSPISGHRSVSWYQQTPGQGLQFLFEYFSETQRNKGNFPGRFSGRQFSNSRSEMNVSTLELGDSALYLCASSFFSYNEQFFGPGTRLTVL.

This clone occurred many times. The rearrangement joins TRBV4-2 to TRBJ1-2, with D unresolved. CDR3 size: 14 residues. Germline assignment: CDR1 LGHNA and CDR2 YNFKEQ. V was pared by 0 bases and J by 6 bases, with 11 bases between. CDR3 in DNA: TGTGCCAGCAGCCAAGAAATAGGATATGATGGCTACACCTTC. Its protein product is CASSQEIGYDGYTF.

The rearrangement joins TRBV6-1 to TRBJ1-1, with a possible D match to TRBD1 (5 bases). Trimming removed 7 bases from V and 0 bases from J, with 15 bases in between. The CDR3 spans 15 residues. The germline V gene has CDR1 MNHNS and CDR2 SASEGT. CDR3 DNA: TGTGCCAGCATGGGCAGGGTGTCCCTGAACACTGAAGCTTTCTTT. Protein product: CASMGRVSLNTEAFF.